The 30 T cell receptor beta chains below all came from one sample that was sequenced in a study of T cell responses to AZD1222 COVID-19 vaccine. The protocol was immunoSEQ multiplex PCR, while the TCRdb copy is restricted to in-frame clones and leaves out a portion. The data contain 160,000 or so clones, approximately 90% of them singletons. The starting material was peripheral blood, obtained on day 0 of AZD1222 vaccination. The receptors derive from an adult in good health.

The chain carries TRBV19 and TRBJ1-5, with 7 bases lining up with TRBD1. Trimming cost V 7 bases and J 0 bases; bases outside gene matches: 9. The length of the CDR3 is 16 residues. Germline values: CDR1 LNHDA, CDR2 SQIVND (reference sequence). In DNA form, the CDR3 reads TGTGCCAGTACCGACAGGGCCGGACTTAGCAATCAGCCCCAGCATTTT. Translated, it gives CASTDRAGLSNQPQHF.

The genes are TRBV7-9 and TRBJ2-6; TRBD1 matches 8 bases. CDR1 is SEHNR and CDR2 is FQNEAQ in the germline V gene (reference sequence). V was clipped by 10 bases and J by 0 bases; unmatched bases: 11. CDR3 size: 17 residues. The CDR3 spells CATAPGQVYSGANVLTF. The CDR3 DNA reads TGTGCCACCGCCCCGGGACAGGTCTACTCTGGGGCCAACGTCCTGACTTTC.

The chain has TRBV3-1 (or the pseudogene TRBV3-2) and TRBJ1-1, with D unclear. This CDR3 is 15 amino acids long. The V end was cut by 1 base, the J end by 4 bases, with 13 bases between. CDR1 is LGHDT, CDR2 YNNKEL, per germline (reference sequence). DNA of the CDR3: TGTGCCAGCAGCCAAGGGCGGCCAGTTCTCACTGAAGCTTTCTTT. Protein product: CASSQGRPVLTEAFF.

The sample holds one count of this clone. The chain recombines TRBV29-1 with TRBJ1-1; D possibly corresponds to TRBD1 (6 bases). CDR1 is SQVTM and CDR2 is ANQGSEA in the germline V gene. Deletions cut 8 bases from V and 1 base from J, with 14 bases between. The CDR3 covers 13 residues. Here the CDR3 DNA reads TGCAGCACTACCGGGACACCGAACACTGAAGCTTTCTTT. This translates into CSTTGTPNTEAFF.

This chain connects TRBV30 to TRBJ1-2; D possibly corresponds to TRBD1 (6 bases). This CDR3 is 13 amino acids long. Trimming shortened V by 3 bases and J by 4 bases, and 12 bases separated the two germline ends. Germline CDR1 GTSNPN, CDR2 SVGIG (reference sequence). The CDR3 DNA sequence: TGTGCCTGGAGCCCCGGGGGGCCCTATGGCTACACCTTC. It codes for CAWSPGGPYGYTF.

The chain joins TRBV7-9 to TRBJ2-3, with a possible D match to TRBD2 (6 bases). V was shortened by 6 bases and J by 11 bases, with 15 bases between the two germline ends. Germline CDR1 SEHNR, CDR2 FQNEAQ (reference sequence). The CDR3 spans 12 residues. CDR3 region: CASRRDFLEQYF. CDR3 DNA: TGTGCCAGCAGAAGGGACTTTTTGGAGCAGTATTTT.

This chain joins TRBV6-5 and TRBJ2-7, with 8 nucleotides matching TRBD1. Germline V gene lookup returns CDR1 MNHEY and CDR2 SVGAGI. V lost 5 bases, J lost 4 bases, and 4 bases stayed unmatched. The CDR3 spans 13 residues. The CDR3 DNA reads TGTGCCAGCAGTCGGACAGGGCCGTACGAGCAGTACTTC. Protein: CASSRTGPYEQYF.

This clone was recorded once. The V gene is TRBV30, the J gene TRBJ1-1; D unclear. In germline, CDR1 is GTSNPN, CDR2 SVGIG (reference sequence). The CDR3 runs 14 residues. The V end lost 5 bases, the J end lost 1 base, and 14 bases lay between the germline ends. CDR3 DNA: TGTGCCTGGGCCCCGGGTTCTTCGAACACTGAAGCTTTCTTT. Translated, it gives CAWAPGSSNTEAFF.

The chain combines TRBV5-1 with TRBJ2-2; possible D gene TRBD2, 5 bases. The CDR3 loop spans 15 amino acids. The V end lost 1 base, the J end lost 4 bases, and 11 bases lay between the germline ends. Germline-derived CDR1 and CDR2 are SGHRS and YFSETQ. CDR3 residues: CASSLNLAGTGELFF. DNA of the CDR3: TGCGCCAGCAGCTTGAACCTAGCCGGCACCGGGGAGCTGTTTTTT. The full variable domain, with the rest looked up from reference TRBV5-1 and TRBJ2-2, is KAGVTQTPRYLIKTRGQQVTLSCSPISGHRSVSWYQQTPGQGLQFLFEYFSETQRNKGNFPGRFSGRQFSNSRSEMNVSTLELGDSALYLCASSLNLAGTGELFFGEGSRLTVL.

This chain connects TRBV12-5 to TRBJ1-1, with D unresolved. The V end was cut by 2 bases, the J end by 1 base, with 5 bases between. This CDR3 spans 13 amino acids. The V gene's germline CDR1 is LGHNT and CDR2 FRNRAP. This CDR3 reads CASGLFQNTEAFF. CDR3 bases: TGTGCTAGTGGTTTGTTTCAGAACACTGAAGCTTTCTTT.

V is TRBV27 and J is TRBJ2-2; D ambiguous. This CDR3 comprises 16 residues. Germline-derived CDR1 and CDR2 are MNHEY and SMNVEV (reference sequence). Trimming left V 5 bases short and J 3 bases short, with 16 bases between. CDR3 region: CASSHGLSAYTGELFF. The CDR3 DNA reads TGTGCCAGCAGTCACGGCCTGTCGGCGTACACCGGGGAGCTGTTTTTT.

The rearrangement joins TRBV10-2 to TRBJ2-1; tentatively, D is TRBD1 or TRBD2 (5 bases each). Between the trimmed V and J ends, which lost 6 bases and 4 bases, there was a span of 10 bases. In germline, CDR1 is WSHSY, CDR2 SAAADI. This CDR3 is built from 13 residues. CDR3 protein: CASREDTYNEQFF. CDR3 DNA: TGCGCCAGCAGGGAGGACACGTACAATGAGCAGTTCTTC.

This clone occurred once. The J gene is TRBJ2-7, the V gene TRBV18; the D gene is possibly TRBD2 (5 bases). The V and J ends lost 2 bases and 2 bases respectively, with 22 bases between them. This CDR3 has 18 amino acids. Germline values: CDR1 KGHSH, CDR2 LQKENI. CDR3 nucleotide sequence: TGTGCCAGCTCACCATTCCCCGCTTCGTTCCGGGGAGCCTACGAGCAGTACTTC. Translating it yields CASSPFPASFRGAYEQYF.

The chain couples TRBV5-1 to TRBJ1-1, with no clear D. V was clipped by 4 bases and J by 3 bases, with 10 bases between them. Germline CDR1 is SGHRS and CDR2 is YFSETQ. This CDR3 is built from 13 residues. The CDR3 coding sequence is TGCGCCAGCAGCGCGGATATAGACACTGAAGCTTTCTTT. This codes for CASSADIDTEAFF.

The chain has TRBV9 and TRBJ2-1, with D perhaps given as TRBD1 or TRBD2 (5 bases each). This CDR3 contains 16 residues. Germline lookup yields CDR1 SGDLS and CDR2 YYNGEE. The V end lost 1 base, the J end lost 5 bases, and 16 bases lay between the germline ends. CDR3: CASSVRGDAGNNEQFF. The CDR3 coding sequence is TGTGCCAGCAGCGTAAGGGGTGACGCCGGGAACAATGAGCAGTTCTTC.

The chain carries TRBV4-1 and TRBJ2-7, with 11 nucleotides matching TRBD2. The CDR3 is 14 residues long. Germline CDR1 reads MGHRA; CDR2 reads YSYEKL. The J segment lost 3 bases and the V segment lost 2 bases, leaving 0 bases of the junction unmatched. The CDR3 loop reads CASSQLAGGYEQYF. The DNA for the CDR3 is TGCGCCAGCAGCCAACTAGCGGGAGGCTACGAGCAGTACTTC.

In nucleotides, the CDR3 is TGCGCCAGCAGCTTGGCCCCAGGGAACTATGGCTACACCTTC. This encodes CASSLAPGNYGYTF. This chain uses TRBV5-1 with TRBJ1-2, with D perhaps TRBD1 (5 bases). Germline V CDR1 and CDR2: SGHRS, YFSETQ. The CDR3 length is 14 residues. Trimming took off 0 bases at V and 2 bases at J, with 8 bases between the two ends.

The chain employs TRBV6-2 or TRBV6-3 and TRBJ2-1, with 9 bases aligning to TRBD1. V shed 6 bases, J shed 4 bases, and the junction held 19 bases outside the gene matches. This CDR3 comprises 19 residues. Germline loops: CDR1 MNHEY, CDR2 SVGEGT. CDR3: CASSVTGTGQGGFYNEQFF. CDR3 nucleotides: TGTGCCAGCAGCGTAACCGGGACAGGGCAAGGGGGGTTTTACAATGAGCAGTTCTTC.

The chain carries TRBV11-3 and TRBJ2-5; D perhaps matches TRBD1 (5 bases). The CDR3 is 16 residues long. V lost 1 base to trimming and J lost 1 base, with 13 bases between them. The germline V gene has CDR1 SGHNT and CDR2 YENEEA. This CDR3 is CASSLGGRARQETQYF. DNA of the CDR3: TGTGCCAGCAGCTTAGGGGGCCGGGCCCGCCAAGAGACCCAGTACTTC.

The genes are TRBV14 and TRBJ1-4; no firm D call. From germline, CDR1 is SGHDN and CDR2 FVKESK. Trimming took off 4 bases at V and 7 bases at J, with 7 bases between the two ends. This CDR3 contains 12 residues. The CDR3 DNA reads TGTGCCAGCAGCCCCGAGGGTGAAAAACTGTTTTTT. Translating it yields CASSPEGEKLFF.

In its sample, this clone was seen a few times. The chain joins TRBV19 to TRBJ1-1; possibly TRBD1 for D (5 bases). This CDR3 has 14 amino acids. Germline V gene sequence: CDR1 LNHDA, CDR2 SQIVND (reference sequence). V dropped 3 bases and J dropped 8 bases, with 16 bases sitting between them. CDR3 protein: CASSILGDGVEAFF. CDR3 coding DNA: TGTGCCAGTAGTATTTTAGGGGATGGGGTGGAAGCTTTCTTT.

The chain is built from TRBV12-3 or TRBV12-4 and TRBJ1-6; no clear D. Trimming pared 2 bases from V and 10 bases from J, leaving 6 bases between. The CDR3 spans 12 residues. The CDR3 DNA follows: TGTGCCAGCAGTTTAAGCGCGTCACCCCTCCACTTT. Encoded protein: CASSLSASPLHF.

The chain recombines TRBV3-1 (or the pseudogene TRBV3-2) with TRBJ2-5; D perhaps matches TRBD1 (5 bases). Germline values: CDR1 LGHDT, CDR2 YNNKEL (reference sequence). Trimming left V 5 bases short and J 1 base short, with 23 bases between. CDR3 length equals 18 residues. The CDR3 DNA is TGTGCCAGCAGCGCAAGCTGGTCCGTGGGGCTACTCCAAGAGACCCAGTACTTC. Encoded protein: CASSASWSVGLLQETQYF.

This chain links TRBV19 with TRBJ1-1; 7 nucleotides line up with TRBD1. There are 17 residues in the CDR3. The ends lost 5 bases at V and 0 bases at J; junction bases unmatched: 12. Germline loops: CDR1 LNHDA, CDR2 SQIVND (reference sequence). CDR3 sequence reads: CASSEPESGTVNTEAFF. DNA for the CDR3: TGTGCCAGTAGTGAACCCGAATCGGGGACAGTGAACACTGAAGCTTTCTTT.

This clone was found a few times. The identical CDR3 is also encoded by other nucleotide sequences in the sample. J is TRBJ1-1 and V is TRBV4-2; D unclear. Germline loops: CDR1 LGHNA, CDR2 YNFKEQ. Trimming pared 1 base from V and 1 base from J, leaving 4 bases between. This CDR3 has 13 amino acids. CDR3 protein: CASSQGGNTEAFF. The CDR3 DNA sequence: TGTGCCAGCAGCCAAGGAGGGAACACTGAAGCTTTCTTT.

CDR3 sequence (DNA): TGTGCCAGCAGTGAGATTGGACAGGGCACCGGGGAGCTGTTTTTT. Its protein is CASSEIGQGTGELFF. The genes are TRBV6-1 and TRBJ2-2, with 8 bases matching TRBD1. The CDR3 contains 15 residues. Germline V gene sequence: CDR1 MNHNS, CDR2 SASEGT. V trimming: 3 bases; J trimming: 4 bases; junction bases outside the gene matches: 4.

This clone was observed a single time. The V gene is TRBV27, the J gene TRBJ2-1; D unresolved. CDR1 is MNHEY, CDR2 SMNVEV, per germline (reference sequence). The CDR3 is 16 residues long. The V end lost 4 bases, the J end lost 0 bases, and 13 bases lay between the germline ends. CDR3 DNA sequence: TGTGCCAGCAGTTCTCCTTTAAAAGACTCCTACAATGAGCAGTTCTTC. Translating it yields CASSSPLKDSYNEQFF.

In regard to this clone: At one end the junction does not follow the germline gene, possibly because of a read error. The chain carries TRBV3-1 (or the pseudogene TRBV3-2) and TRBJ2-6; 11 bases align to TRBD2. CDR1 and CDR2 from the germline V gene are LGHDT and YNNKEL (reference sequence). CDR3 length: 18 amino acids. The CDR3 protein is CASSQDVLAGAGANVLTF. DNA for the CDR3: TGTGCCAGCAGCCAAGATGTACTAGCGGGAGCTGGGGCCAACGTCCTGACTTTT.

V and J are TRBV10-2 and TRBJ2-2; weak D call: TRBD1 (6 bases). Germline V gives CDR1 WSHSY, CDR2 SAAADI. The CDR3 sequence is 15 residues long. V was clipped by 8 bases and J by 1 base, with 14 bases between them. CDR3 sequence: CASLNRELNTGELFF. CDR3 sequence (DNA): TGCGCCAGCCTCAACAGGGAACTGAACACCGGGGAGCTGTTTTTT.

The chain couples TRBV14 to TRBJ1-6, with no clear D. V lost 7 bases and J 9 bases, leaving 10 bases between the germline ends. The CDR3 is 12 amino acids. Germline V gives CDR1 SGHDN, CDR2 FVKESK. The CDR3 coding sequence is TGTGCCAGCAACCGTTACGGTTCACCCCTCCACTTT. It is translated as CASNRYGSPLHF.